These 29 T cell receptor beta chains originate from one sample sequenced in a study of T-cell reconstitution after alpha-beta-depleted transplantation in children. Unique molecular identifiers were incorporated during preparation of the TCRbeta library. TCRdb reprocessed the PCR reads with MiXCR, giving one entry per CDR3 protein. Of hundreds of thousands of distinct CDR3 sequences in the sample, around 13% were seen once. This specimen was PBMCs, taken before TCRalphabeta/CD19-depleted stem cell transplant. These receptors were obtained from a girl aged 2-10 years with congenital amegakaryocytic thrombocytopenia, due to receive a stem cell transplant.

This clonotype appeared a few times. V and J are TRBV5-4 and TRBJ2-1, with 15 bases fitting TRBD2. The trim removed 3 bases at V and 0 bases at J, leaving 10 bases unmatched. The CDR3 consists of 20 residues. Germline CDR1 is SGHNT and CDR2 is YYREEE (reference sequence). This CDR3 is CASSSEMGLAGGPSYNEQFF. DNA for the CDR3: TGTGCCAGCAGCTCCGAGATGGGACTAGCGGGAGGACCCTCCTACAATGAGCAGTTCTTC.

At least ten counts were recorded for this clonotype. The chain uses TRBV4-1 and TRBJ2-7; 7 bases agree with TRBD1. The junction had 6 bases not matched to a gene; V was cut back by 1 base and J by 0 bases. Germline values: CDR1 MGHRA, CDR2 YSYEKL. CDR3 size: 16 residues. Here the CDR3 DNA reads TGCGCCAGCAGCCAAGCAATCAGGGGGTCCTCCTACGAGCAGTACTTC. It encodes CASSQAIRGSSYEQYF.

V usage is TRBV5-1 and J usage is TRBJ2-1; D may correspond to TRBD1 or TRBD2 (5 bases each). V shed 5 bases and J shed 5 bases, with 20 bases lying between them. Per germline, CDR1 SGHRS and CDR2 YFSETQ. The CDR3 spans 16 residues. CDR3 loop: CASRGVHIGANNEQFF. The DNA of the CDR3 is TGCGCCAGCAGGGGCGTGCATATCGGGGCCAACAATGAGCAGTTCTTC.

In this sample, this clonotype turned up many times. Here the CDR3 DNA reads TGTGCCACCGTGAGGTTAGGGAATAATTACAATGAGCAGTTCTTC. As protein: CATVRLGNNYNEQFF. The rearrangement uses TRBV12-3 or TRBV12-4 and TRBJ2-1; D gene unclear. The CDR3 covers 15 residues. V lost 10 bases and J 4 bases, leaving 20 bases between the germline ends.

The chain has TRBV3-1 and TRBJ2-7; D call uncertain. CDR3 length: 13 amino acids. The germline V gene has CDR1 LGHDT and CDR2 YNNKEL (reference sequence). Trimming took 6 bases from V and 2 from J, leaving 11 bases between them. The CDR3 region has the DNA TGTGCCAGCAGTTGGGCCGATACCTACGAGCAGTACTTC. Amino acids: CASSWADTYEQYF.

J is TRBJ2-7 and V is TRBV12-3 or TRBV12-4; D unresolved. Trimming cost V 6 bases and J 6 bases, with 15 bases left between them. This CDR3 is built from 13 residues. CDR3 amino acids: CASRTPSEPEQYF. The CDR3 DNA follows: TGTGCCAGCAGAACTCCCTCGGAGCCCGAGCAGTACTTC.

This clonotype showed up many times. The J gene is TRBJ1-5, the V gene TRBV12-3 or TRBV12-4; D unclear. The V gene lost 7 bases and the J gene lost 0 bases, with 4 bases spanning the gap. This CDR3 is built from 12 residues. CDR3 DNA: TGTGCCAGCAAGGGTAGCAATCAGCCCCAGCATTTT. Amino acids: CASKGSNQPQHF.

This clonotype was seen only a few times. The chain employs TRBV5-1 and TRBJ2-3; possible D gene TRBD2, 6 bases. This CDR3 is 15 amino acids long. V lost 0 bases to trimming and J lost 8 bases, with 16 bases between them. Germline V CDR1 and CDR2: SGHRS, YFSETQ. CDR3 DNA: TGCGCCAGCAGCTTGGGACTAGAATTTCTCGGTACGCAGTATTTT. Residues: CASSLGLEFLGTQYF.

The rearrangement links TRBV7-6 to TRBJ2-2; no definite D call. V was shortened by 3 bases and J by 6 bases, with 8 bases between the two germline ends. This CDR3 has 13 residues. CDR1 is SGHVS, CDR2 FNYEAQ, per germline. CDR3 DNA: TGTGCCAGCAGCTTCCTAGACCCCGGGGAGCTGTTTTTT. Amino acid sequence: CASSFLDPGELFF. Filled out from reference TRBV7-6 and TRBJ2-2, the complete variable domain reads GAGVSQSPRYKVTKRGQDVALRCDPISGHVSLYWYRQALGQGPEFLTYFNYEAQQDKSGLPNDRFSAERPEGSISTLTIQRTEQRDSAMYRCASSFLDPGELFFGEGSRLTVL.

This clonotype showed up many times. The gene calls are TRBV6-2 or TRBV6-3 and TRBJ2-7, with TRBD1 matching over 7 bases. With 6 bases clipped from V and 6 bases from J, the junction kept 14 bases outside the gene matches. The germline V gene has CDR1 MNHEY and CDR2 SVGEGT. The CDR3 length is 15 residues. CDR3 protein: CASRTLGTVQGEQYF. CDR3 nucleotides: TGTGCCAGCAGAACCCTCGGGACAGTTCAGGGCGAGCAGTACTTC.

This clonotype was picked up many times. The chain recombines TRBV6-5 with TRBJ1-2; D is undetermined. CDR3 length: 14 residues. CDR1 and CDR2 from the germline V gene are MNHEY and SVGAGI. Deletions cut 2 bases from V and 4 bases from J, with 11 bases between. This CDR3 reads CASSYKGSFYGYTF. In nucleotides, the CDR3 is TGTGCCAGCAGTTACAAAGGTTCCTTCTATGGCTACACCTTC.

This clonotype appeared many times. The chain uses TRBV15 and TRBJ1-2; D gene uncertain. Trimming shortened V by 0 bases and J by 6 bases, and 14 bases separated the two germline ends. This CDR3 has 15 residues. Germline-derived CDR1 and CDR2 are LNHNV and YYDKDF (reference sequence). DNA of the CDR3: TGTGCCACCAGCAGAGATTATAAGGTTCTGGATGGCTACACCTTC. Translating gives CATSRDYKVLDGYTF.

The chain is built from TRBV5-1 and TRBJ2-2, with 8 bases lining up with TRBD2. The CDR3 is made up of 16 amino acids. Germline CDR1 is SGHRS and CDR2 is YFSETQ. Germline trimming cut 0 bases from V and 6 bases from J; bases unmatched to any gene: 7. This CDR3 is CASSLGTSLGAGELFF. The CDR3 bases are TGCGCCAGCAGCTTGGGGACTAGCTTAGGAGCCGGGGAGCTGTTTTTT.

This clonotype was detected a few times. The chain is built from TRBV20-1 and TRBJ2-5, with 7 bases that match TRBD2. There are 12 residues in the CDR3. V shed 5 bases, J shed 10 bases, and the junction held 10 bases outside the gene matches. Germline CDR1 reads DFQATT; CDR2 reads SNEGSKA (reference sequence). CDR3 residues: CSAPGGGIDQYF. The CDR3 DNA follows: TGCAGTGCTCCCGGGGGAGGGATTGACCAGTACTTC.

The table lists this clonotype with many counts. The J gene is TRBJ2-4, the V gene TRBV28; tentatively, D is TRBD1 (5 bases). Germline V gene sequence: CDR1 MDHEN, CDR2 SYDVKM. Trimming removed 7 bases at V and 0 bases at J, with 16 bases between. The CDR3 is 16 residues long. The CDR3 protein is CASKPWGQGAKNIQYF. The CDR3 nucleotides read TGTGCCAGCAAGCCATGGGGTCAGGGAGCCAAAAACATTCAGTACTTC.

This clonotype has ten or more counts. The rearrangement uses TRBV29-1 and TRBJ2-7; D is possibly TRBD2 (5 bases). Trimming removed 6 bases at V and 2 bases at J, with 14 bases between. Germline CDR1 SQVTM, CDR2 ANQGSEA. The CDR3 runs 13 residues. The CDR3 here is CSVRRGFTYEQYF. The DNA of the CDR3 is TGCAGCGTCCGACGGGGATTCACCTACGAGCAGTACTTC.

This clonotype appeared a few times. V is TRBV15 and J is TRBJ2-3; 7 bases fit TRBD2. The length of the CDR3 is 16 residues. Looked up from germline, CDR1 is LNHNV and CDR2 is YYDKDF (reference sequence). Unmatched junction bases numbered 10, after V lost 3 bases and J lost 4 bases. This chain's CDR3 is CATSRASGVFSDTQYF. The DNA of the CDR3 is TGTGCCACCAGCAGGGCTAGCGGAGTCTTTTCAGATACGCAGTATTTT.

This clonotype was picked up one time. Just one base apart from a much larger clone, this may be a read error. The gene calls are TRBV2 and TRBJ2-3, with 11 bases aligning to TRBD1. CDR1 and CDR2 (germline): SNHLY, FYNNEI. CDR3 length: 18 residues. The CDR3 DNA follows: TGTGCCTGCAGTCCCAGGCGAATGGACAGGGGGCTTGGAGATACGCAGTATTTT. Translated: CACSPRRMDRGLGDTQYF.

This clonotype came up a few times. This sequence joins TRBV24-1 and TRBJ2-1, with a tentative D call TRBD1 (6 bases). The CDR3 totals 12 residues. The germline CDR1 and CDR2 sequences are KGHDR and SFDVKD. CDR3 residues: CDGTPSYNEQFF. The DNA of the CDR3 is TGTGACGGGACACCTTCCTACAATGAGCAGTTCTTC.

With respect to this clonotype: A much larger clone lies one base from this, so it may be a read error. The chain uses TRBV20-1 and TRBJ2-4; the D gene is possibly TRBD2 (6 bases). The CDR3 has 15 residues. Looked up from germline, CDR1 is DFQATT and CDR2 is SNEGSKA (reference sequence). The CDR3 DNA sequence: TGCAGTGCTAGCGTTCCAGCTAGCGCCAAAAACATTCGGTACTTC. This translates into CSASVPASAKNIRYF.

This clonotype has ten or more counts. The chain combines TRBV6-1 with TRBJ1-1, with D perhaps matching TRBD1 (5 bases). CDR1 MNHNS and CDR2 SASEGT come from the germline V gene. The CDR3 has 15 amino acids. The ends were cut back, 6 bases at V and 4 bases at J, with 18 bases in the middle. For the CDR3, the DNA is TGTGCCAGCAGCCAGACCGATGGGGGGACCACTGAAGCTTTCTTT. It encodes CASSQTDGGTTEAFF.

This clonotype was seen many times. This chain links TRBV20-1 with TRBJ2-1, with D hard to call. Germline CDR1 DFQATT, CDR2 SNEGSKA (reference sequence). The CDR3 is 13 amino acids. V dropped 6 bases and J dropped 10 bases, with 19 bases sitting between them. The CDR3 is CSATGLQGREQFF. CDR3 bases: TGCAGTGCCACGGGCCTCCAAGGTAGAGAGCAGTTCTTC.

The V gene is TRBV7-9, the J gene TRBJ2-1; 12 bases fit TRBD2. In germline, CDR1 is SEHNR, CDR2 FQNEAQ (reference sequence). V lost 5 bases and J lost 6; bases outside the gene matches: 8. This CDR3 is built from 16 residues. The DNA for the CDR3 is TGTGCCAGCAGCGATCCTCCGGGACTAGCGGGCAATGAGCAGTTCTTC. It is translated as CASSDPPGLAGNEQFF.

The CDR3 sequence is CASSQDGVEQYF. The CDR3 bases are TGTGCCAGCAGCCAAGACGGGGTCGAGCAGTACTTC. The genes are TRBV3-1 and TRBJ2-7; D may be TRBD2 (5 bases). Trimming took off 0 bases at V and 6 bases at J, with 6 bases between the two ends. Germline V gene lookup returns CDR1 LGHDT and CDR2 YNNKEL (reference sequence). The CDR3 runs to 12 residues.

J is TRBJ1-2 and V is TRBV28, with D unresolved. Trimming removed 5 bases at V and 1 base at J, with 11 bases between. CDR1 is MDHEN and CDR2 is SYDVKM in the germline V gene. This CDR3 contains 14 residues. CDR3 nucleotides: TGTGCCAGCAGTCCCCCCCATATTAACTATGGCTACACCTTC. Translating it yields CASSPPHINYGYTF.

The table lists this clonotype with many counts. The genes are TRBV10-3 and TRBJ2-1, with TRBD1 identical over 7 bases. Looked up from germline, CDR1 is ENHRY and CDR2 is SYGVKD. The CDR3 contains 14 residues. After removal of 0 bases from V and 4 bases from J, the junction contained 0 bases not matched to a gene. The CDR3 protein is CAISESGQYNEQFF. In DNA form, the CDR3 reads TGTGCCATCAGTGAGTCGGGACAGTACAATGAGCAGTTCTTC.

The chain has TRBV20-1 and TRBJ2-1; 9 bases are shared with TRBD2. This CDR3 has 15 residues. Germline CDR1 is DFQATT and CDR2 is SNEGSKA (reference sequence). Trimming removed 7 bases from V and 5 bases from J; junction bases left unmatched: 12. CDR3 sequence reads: CSVPRPGLANNEQFF. The CDR3 nucleotides are TGCAGTGTCCCCCGCCCGGGACTAGCTAACAATGAGCAGTTCTTC.

This clonotype was found many times. This rearrangement joins TRBV7-9 to TRBJ1-1, with 7 bases matching TRBD1. This CDR3 is 15 amino acids long. Trimming took 5 bases from V and 7 from J; bases not matched to a gene: 13. In germline, CDR1 is SEHNR, CDR2 FQNEAQ (reference sequence). This chain's CDR3 is CASSLSETGLGEAFF. The DNA of the CDR3 is TGTGCCAGCAGCCTCTCCGAGACAGGGTTGGGTGAAGCTTTCTTT.

The gene calls are TRBV5-4 and TRBJ2-1; D is undetermined. V was clipped by 3 bases and J by 8 bases, with 12 bases between them. This CDR3 has 13 residues. Germline V gene lookup returns CDR1 SGHNT and CDR2 YYREEE (reference sequence). The CDR3 coding sequence is TGTGCCAGCAGCTCCCGCTCGTCGCATGAGCAGTTCTTC. As protein: CASSSRSSHEQFF.